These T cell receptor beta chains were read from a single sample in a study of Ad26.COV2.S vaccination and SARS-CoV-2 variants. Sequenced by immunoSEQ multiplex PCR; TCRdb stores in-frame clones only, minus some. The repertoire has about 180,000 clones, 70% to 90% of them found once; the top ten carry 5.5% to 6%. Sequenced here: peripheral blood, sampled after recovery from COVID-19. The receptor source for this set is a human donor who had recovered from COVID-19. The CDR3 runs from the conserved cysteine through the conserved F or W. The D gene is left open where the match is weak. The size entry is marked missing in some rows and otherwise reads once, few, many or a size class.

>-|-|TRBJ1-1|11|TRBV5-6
TGTGCCAGCAGCTTGTCCACTGAAGCTTTCTTT
CASSLSTEAFF
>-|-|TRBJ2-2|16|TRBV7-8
TGTGCCAGCAGCGGGCACAGGGAAGTGAACACCGGGGAGCTGTTTTTT
CASSGHREVNTGELFF
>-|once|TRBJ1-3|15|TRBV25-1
TGTGCCAGCAGTGAGCCGGGGAACTCTGGAAACACCATATATTTT
CASSEPGNSGNTIYF
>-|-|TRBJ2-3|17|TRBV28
TGTGCCAGCAGTTGGGTGAGTCTAGGACCTAGCACAGATACGCAGTATTTT
CASSWVSLGPSTDTQYF
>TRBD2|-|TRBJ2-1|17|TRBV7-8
TGTGCCAGCAGCTTAGCGACACTAGCGGGGGGGCAGAATGAGCAGTTCTTC
CASSLATLAGGQNEQFF
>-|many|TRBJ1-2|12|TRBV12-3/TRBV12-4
TGTGCCAGCGTCAGCGGGGGAAGCGGCTACACCTTC
CASVSGGSGYTF
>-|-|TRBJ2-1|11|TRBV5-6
TGTGCCAGCACCGTAAGTAATGAGCAGTTCTTC
CASTVSNEQFF
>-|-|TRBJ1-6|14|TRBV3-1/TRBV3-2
TGTGCCAGCAGCCAAGATTTCGGGAATTCACCCCTCCACTTT
CASSQDFGNSPLHF
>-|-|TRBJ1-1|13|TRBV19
TGTGCCAGTAGTCTCGGGCAGTACACTGAAGCTTTCTTT
CASSLGQYTEAFF
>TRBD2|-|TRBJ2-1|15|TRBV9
TGTGCCAGCAGCTTCGGGACTAGCGGGACAAATGAGCAGTTCTTC
CASSFGTSGTNEQFF
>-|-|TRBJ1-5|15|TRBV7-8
TGTGCCAGCAGCCTGACTCTTGGGCGCAATCAGCCCCAGCATTTT
CASSLTLGRNQPQHF
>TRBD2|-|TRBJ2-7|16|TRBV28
TGTGCCTCTTTGGGGCTAGCGGGGGTCAGCTCCTACGAGCAGTACTTC
CASLGLAGVSSYEQYF
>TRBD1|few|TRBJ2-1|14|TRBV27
TGTGCCAGCAGCTCTCGGGACAGAGACAATGAGCAGTTCTTC
CASSSRDRDNEQFF
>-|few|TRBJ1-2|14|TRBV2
TGTGCCAGCTCCGGCGAGCAGCCACTATGGGGCTACACCTTC
CASSGEQPLWGYTF
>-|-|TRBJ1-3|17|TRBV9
TGTGCCAGCAGCGTAGGGGTGGCAGGAAGCTCTGGAAACACCATATATTTT
CASSVGVAGSSGNTIYF
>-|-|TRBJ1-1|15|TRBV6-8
TGTGCCAGCACGGTAGTCGGCGGGAGGGGAACTGAAGCTTTCTTT
CASTVVGGRGTEAFF